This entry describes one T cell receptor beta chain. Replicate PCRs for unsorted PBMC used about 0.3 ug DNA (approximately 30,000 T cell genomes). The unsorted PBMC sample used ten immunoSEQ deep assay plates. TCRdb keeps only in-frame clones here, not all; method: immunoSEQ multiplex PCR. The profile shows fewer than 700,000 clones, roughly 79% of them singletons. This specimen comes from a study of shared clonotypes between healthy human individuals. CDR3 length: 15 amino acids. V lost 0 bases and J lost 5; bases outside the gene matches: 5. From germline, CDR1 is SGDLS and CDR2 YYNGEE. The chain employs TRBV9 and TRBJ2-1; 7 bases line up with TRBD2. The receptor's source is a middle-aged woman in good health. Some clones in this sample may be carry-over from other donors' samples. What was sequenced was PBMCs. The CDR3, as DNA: TGTGCCAGCAGCGTAGATTGGCTAGCGGACAATGAGCAGTTCTTC. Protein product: CASSVDWLADNEQFF.